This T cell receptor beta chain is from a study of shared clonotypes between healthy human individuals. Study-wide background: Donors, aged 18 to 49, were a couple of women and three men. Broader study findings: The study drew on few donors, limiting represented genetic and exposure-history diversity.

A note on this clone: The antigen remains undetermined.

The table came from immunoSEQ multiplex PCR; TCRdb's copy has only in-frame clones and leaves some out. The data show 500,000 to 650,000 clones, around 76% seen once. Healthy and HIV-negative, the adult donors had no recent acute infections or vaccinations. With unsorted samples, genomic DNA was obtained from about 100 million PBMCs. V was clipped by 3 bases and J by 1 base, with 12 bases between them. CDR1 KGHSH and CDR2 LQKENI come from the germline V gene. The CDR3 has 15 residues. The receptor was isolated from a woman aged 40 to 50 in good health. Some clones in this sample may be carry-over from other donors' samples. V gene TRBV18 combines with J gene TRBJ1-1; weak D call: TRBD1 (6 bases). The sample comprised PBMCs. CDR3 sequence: CASSPGGSKNTEAFF. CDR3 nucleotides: TGTGCCAGCTCACCCGGGGGCAGTAAGAACACTGAAGCTTTCTTT.